The next 29 T cell receptor beta chains were all read from a single sample in a study of blood T cells in healthy people across ages. Alongside a J-beta primer mix, a sample-barcoded 5' primer served in a second PCR lasting roughly 6 to 11 cycles. TCRdb reanalysed the 5' RACE reads using MiXCR and keeps one entry per CDR3 protein. The sample has over 1,300,000 distinct CDR3 sequences, approximately 59% seen once. The material sequenced was blood. Receptors were obtained from a man aged 18 to 29 in good health.

This clonotype has just one count. The rearrangement joins TRBV5-6 to TRBJ2-2; D call uncertain. Between the trimmed V and J ends, which lost 4 bases and 0 bases, there was a span of 7 bases. The CDR3 totals 14 residues. Looked up from germline, CDR1 is SGHDT and CDR2 is YYEEEE. In nucleotides, the CDR3 is TGTGCCAGCAGCCAAACTTCGAACACCGGGGAGCTGTTTTTT. Protein: CASSQTSNTGELFF.

This clonotype has more than one count but fewer than ten. The chain carries TRBV4-1 and TRBJ2-7; D gene unclear. Germline V gives CDR1 MGHRA, CDR2 YSYEKL. V lost 0 bases, J lost 3 bases, and 9 bases lay in between. The CDR3 spans 14 residues. CDR3: CASSQDPRSYEQYF. In DNA form, the CDR3 reads TGCGCCAGCAGCCAAGATCCCCGCAGCTACGAGCAGTACTTC.

The chain has TRBV20-1 and TRBJ1-1; D ambiguous. Germline CDR1 is DFQATT and CDR2 is SNEGSKA (reference sequence). The CDR3 has 11 amino acids. Trimming cost V 7 bases and J 11 bases, with 17 bases left between them. The CDR3 reads CSVMRPEMAFF. CDR3 bases: TGCAGTGTGATGAGGCCGGAGATGGCTTTCTTT.

The V and J genes are TRBV11-2 and TRBJ2-1, with TRBD2 as a possible D gene (6 bases). The V and J ends lost 5 bases and 5 bases respectively, with 13 bases between them. In germline, CDR1 is SGHAT, CDR2 FQNNGV. The CDR3 length is 14 residues. CDR3 in DNA: TGTGCCAGCAGCCGGGGCGGGGTAGACAATGAGCAGTTCTTC. Its protein is CASSRGGVDNEQFF.

This clonotype has just a few counts. CDR3 nucleotides: TGTGCCAGCACCCCCCCGGGAGTGGAGGACCATGAGCAGTTCTTC. Translating it yields CASTPPGVEDHEQFF. The rearrangement links TRBV13 to TRBJ2-1; tentatively, D is TRBD2 (6 bases). Per the germline V gene, CDR1 is PRHDT and CDR2 is FYEKMQ (reference sequence). The CDR3 has 15 residues. Trimming stripped 7 bases from V and 8 bases from J, with 21 bases between.

The chain has TRBV20-1 and TRBJ2-7; D may be TRBD1 (7 bases). The CDR3 covers 14 residues. The germline CDR1 and CDR2 sequences are DFQATT and SNEGSKA (reference sequence). V was clipped by 5 bases and J by 4 bases, with 18 bases between them. Here the CDR3 DNA reads TGCAGTGCTTCAGTGGGGGGACAGTATTACGAGCAGTACTTC. Its translation: CSASVGGQYYEQYF.

This clonotype was recorded a few times. The chain joins TRBV2 to TRBJ2-6; tentatively, D is TRBD1 or TRBD2 (5 bases each). The CDR3 is 16 amino acids. The germline gives CDR1 SNHLY, CDR2 FYNNEI. Trimming left V 7 bases short and J 0 bases short, with 13 bases between. This CDR3 is CASTVGPSSGANVLTF. The CDR3 region has the DNA TGTGCCAGCACTGTGGGACCCAGCTCTGGGGCCAACGTCCTGACTTTC.

This clonotype has a single count. The chain uses TRBV18 and TRBJ2-6, with 9 bases identical to TRBD1. The CDR3 is made up of 19 amino acids. Germline loops: CDR1 KGHSH, CDR2 LQKENI. V lost 2 bases, J lost 0 bases, and 8 bases stayed unmatched. The CDR3 nucleotides read TGTGCCAGCTCACCAAGCACAGGGGGCTTGAACTCTGGGGCCAACGTCCTGACTTTC. Protein: CASSPSTGGLNSGANVLTF.

The chain joins TRBV5-1 to TRBJ2-3; no firm D call. CDR3 length: 16 amino acids. Germline values: CDR1 SGHRS, CDR2 YFSETQ. V gave up 1 base and J gave up 0 bases, with 12 bases separating them. As DNA, the CDR3 is TGCGCCAGCAGCTTGCCCGACATCACAAGCACAGATACGCAGTATTTT. Encoded protein: CASSLPDITSTDTQYF.

The chain couples TRBV6-6 to TRBJ2-1; 8 bases align to TRBD1. The CDR3 is made up of 14 amino acids. Unmatched junction bases numbered 11, after V lost 6 bases and J lost 10 bases. Looked up from germline, CDR1 is MNHNY and CDR2 is SVGAGI (reference sequence). The CDR3 spells CASSPGQEIWEQFF. Here the CDR3 DNA reads TGTGCCAGCAGCCCGGGACAGGAGATTTGGGAGCAGTTCTTC.

J is TRBJ2-1 and V is TRBV20-1, with D possibly TRBD1 on 6 matching bases. The DNA end favors TRBJ2-7, so the J call may be wrong. The CDR3 loop spans 10 amino acids. Germline assignment: CDR1 DFQATT and CDR2 SNEGSKA (reference sequence). CDR3 amino acids: CSATRGEQYF. CDR3 DNA sequence: TGCAGTGCAACGAGGGGGGAGCAGTACTTC.

The chain employs TRBV27 and TRBJ2-5, with 9 positions matching TRBD2. The CDR3 contains 15 residues. J was trimmed by 2 bases and V by 3 bases; bases with no gene match: 4. Germline V gene lookup returns CDR1 MNHEY and CDR2 SMNVEV (reference sequence). The CDR3 spells CASSFKAGGQETQYF. In DNA, the CDR3 is TGTGCCAGCAGTTTTAAGGCGGGGGGGCAAGAGACCCAGTACTTC.

The chain combines TRBV6-6 with TRBJ2-4; the D gene is possibly TRBD2 (6 bases). Judging by the DNA end, TRBJ2-7 fits better; the J call may be wrong. Germline loops: CDR1 MNHNY, CDR2 SVGAGI (reference sequence). The CDR3 covers 14 residues. The CDR3 sequence: CASSSTGGYYEQYF. The DNA of the CDR3 is TGTGCCAGCAGTTCCACAGGAGGGTATTACGAGCAGTACTTC.

The chain carries TRBV12-3 or TRBV12-4 and TRBJ2-7; maybe TRBD1 (6 bases). The CDR3 has 12 amino acids. V lost 6 bases and J lost 9, with 15 bases in between. The CDR3 DNA follows: TGTGCCAGCAGCTCCAGGGGCCCCGGGCAGTACTTC. As protein: CASSSRGPGQYF.

The chain couples TRBV15 to TRBJ2-5; no reliable D call. Trimming shortened V by 0 bases and J by 2 bases, and 4 bases separated the two germline ends. Germline CDR1 is LNHNV and CDR2 is YYDKDF (reference sequence). The CDR3 extends over 13 amino acids. CDR3 DNA: TGTGCCACCAGCAGAGAGTCGCAAGAGACCCAGTACTTC. It is translated as CATSRESQETQYF.

This chain joins TRBV20-1 and TRBJ2-5; 9 bases line up with TRBD2. The DNA end lines up better with TRBJ2-7; the J call may be wrong. CDR1 is DFQATT, CDR2 SNEGSKA, per germline (reference sequence). This CDR3 region has 13 residues. The CDR3: CSALAGAHYEQYF. CDR3 bases: TGCAGTGCGTTAGCGGGAGCGCACTACGAGCAGTACTTC.

This sequence joins TRBV29-1 and TRBJ1-2; D is uncertain. Germline V lookup: CDR1 SQVTM, CDR2 ANQGSEA. V was pared by 3 bases and J by 0 bases, with 8 bases between. CDR3 size: 13 residues. In DNA, the CDR3 is TGCAGCGTTGAGGTGGGGACTAACTATGGCTACACCTTC. The encoded protein is CSVEVGTNYGYTF.

The rearrangement links TRBV12-3 or TRBV12-4 to TRBJ2-3, with D possibly matching TRBD1 (6 bases). The ends were cut back, 6 bases at V and 1 base at J, with 17 bases in the middle. The CDR3 covers 16 residues. The DNA of the CDR3 is TGTGCCAGCAGCCGAGGACAGTCACGCGGCACAGATACGCAGTATTTT. The encoded protein is CASSRGQSRGTDTQYF.

The J gene is TRBJ2-5, the V gene TRBV29-1, with 8 bases identical to TRBD2. Germline V gene data show CDR1 as SQVTM and CDR2 as ANQGSEA. The CDR3 consists of 16 residues. The V gene end was trimmed by 6 bases and the J gene end by 7 bases; junction bases not matched to a gene: 19. The CDR3 is CSVDSISGERAGTQYF. CDR3 sequence (DNA): TGCAGCGTAGACTCAATTAGCGGGGAGAGGGCAGGGACCCAGTACTTC.

The V call is TRBV9, the J call TRBJ2-7; 9 bases are shared with TRBD2. Losses at the gene ends were 0 bases for V and 3 bases for J; bases not matched to a gene: 4. Germline assignment: CDR1 SGDLS and CDR2 YYNGEE. The CDR3 covers 15 residues. The CDR3 region has the DNA TGTGCCAGCAGCGTAGGGTCTAGCGGGAACTACGAGCAGTACTTC. Residues: CASSVGSSGNYEQYF.

The chain recombines TRBV5-6 with TRBJ2-1, with D unclear. The CDR3 is 14 amino acids. Germline CDR1 reads SGHDT; CDR2 reads YYEEEE. Trimming left V 4 bases short and J 8 bases short, with 16 bases between. The CDR3 DNA sequence: TGTGCCAGCAGCCCTGACGAGGTAAGGGATGAGCAGTTCTTC. Its protein is CASSPDEVRDEQFF.

This chain links TRBV4-2 with TRBJ2-3; D may be TRBD2 (5 bases). Germline loops: CDR1 LGHNA, CDR2 YNFKEQ. The germline V and J ends were trimmed by 0 bases and 4 bases, with 11 bases remaining between them. The CDR3 runs to 15 residues. Here the CDR3 DNA reads TGTGCCAGCAGCCAAGATCCAGCGGTGGCAGATACGCAGTATTTT. This encodes CASSQDPAVADTQYF.

V is TRBV5-1 and J is TRBJ2-7, with D uncertain. This CDR3 region has 10 residues. Trimming removed 10 bases at V and 2 bases at J, with 7 bases between. The germline gives CDR1 SGHRS, CDR2 YFSETQ. CDR3 nucleotides: TGCGCCCGAGGTACCTACGAGCAGTACTTC. Amino acid sequence: CARGTYEQYF. The full variable domain, rest sourced from reference TRBV5-1 and TRBJ2-7, is KAGVTQTPRYLIKTRGQQVTLSCSPISGHRSVSWYQQTPGQGLQFLFEYFSETQRNKGNFPGRFSGRQFSNSRSEMNVSTLELGDSALYLCARGTYEQYFGPGTRLTVT.

This clonotype has more than one count but fewer than ten. The chain recombines TRBV28 with TRBJ2-1, with D possibly matching TRBD1 (5 bases). The J call is in doubt because the DNA end fits TRBJ2-7 better. This CDR3 region has 15 residues. CDR1 and CDR2 from the germline V gene are MDHEN and SYDVKM. For the CDR3, the DNA is TGTGCCAGCAGTCTAGACAGCAGCTCCTACAATGAGCAGTACTTC. Residues: CASSLDSSSYNEQYF.

This chain connects TRBV20-1 to TRBJ2-7, with 15 bases aligning to TRBD2. V lost 5 bases and J lost 9; bases outside the gene matches: 5. This CDR3 comprises 13 residues. Germline assignment: CDR1 DFQATT and CDR2 SNEGSKA (reference sequence). The CDR3 nucleotides read TGCAGTGCTGGACTAGCGGGGGGGACGCGGCAGTACTTC. It translates to CSAGLAGGTRQYF.

This clonotype was detected only a few times. CDR3 in amino acids: CSARDRYLHEQYF. CDR3 nucleotide sequence: TGCAGTGCTAGAGACAGGTATCTGCACGAGCAGTACTTC. The chain employs TRBV20-1 and TRBJ2-4; D gene ambiguous. The closer fit of TRBJ2-7 to the DNA end suggests the J call may be wrong. The CDR3 spans 13 residues. In germline, CDR1 is DFQATT, CDR2 SNEGSKA (reference sequence).

The DNA of the CDR3 is TGTGCCAGCAGCCTTCTTAGTGGACAATTGAATGAGCAGTTCTTC. This translates into CASSLLSGQLNEQFF. The chain couples TRBV11-3 to TRBJ2-1, with D possibly being TRBD1 (5 bases). Looked up from germline, CDR1 is SGHNT and CDR2 is YENEEA. The CDR3 has 15 residues. Trimming pared 5 bases from V and 7 bases from J, leaving 18 bases between.

There are a few counts of this clonotype. The chain combines TRBV15 with TRBJ2-7; D gene uncertain. The CDR3 totals 13 residues. Germline CDR1 is LNHNV and CDR2 is YYDKDF (reference sequence). Trimming cost V 0 bases and J 3 bases, with 6 bases left between them. CDR3 region: CATSRDPYYEQYF. In DNA form, the CDR3 reads TGTGCCACCAGCAGAGATCCGTACTACGAGCAGTACTTC.

This chain connects TRBV11-3 to TRBJ2-3; 8 nucleotides agree with TRBD1. V trimming: 5 bases; J trimming: 5 bases; junction bases outside the gene matches: 6. There are 14 residues in the CDR3. Germline lookup yields CDR1 SGHNT and CDR2 YENEEA. The CDR3 DNA reads TGTGCCAGCAGCCCGTGGGACAGGCGAGATACGCAGTATTTT. This encodes CASSPWDRRDTQYF.